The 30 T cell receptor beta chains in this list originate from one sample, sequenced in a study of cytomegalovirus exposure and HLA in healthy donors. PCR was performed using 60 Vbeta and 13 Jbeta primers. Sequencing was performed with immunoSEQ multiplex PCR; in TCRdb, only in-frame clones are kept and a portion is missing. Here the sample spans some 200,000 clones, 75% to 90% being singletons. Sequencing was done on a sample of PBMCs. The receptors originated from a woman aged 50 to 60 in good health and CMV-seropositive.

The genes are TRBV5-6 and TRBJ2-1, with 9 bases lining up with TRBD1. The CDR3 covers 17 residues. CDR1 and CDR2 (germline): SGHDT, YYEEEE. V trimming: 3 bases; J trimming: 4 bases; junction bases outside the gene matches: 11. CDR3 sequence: CASSSTTGTGIYNEQFF. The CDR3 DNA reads TGTGCCAGCAGCTCGACCACAGGGACAGGGATTTACAATGAGCAGTTCTTC.

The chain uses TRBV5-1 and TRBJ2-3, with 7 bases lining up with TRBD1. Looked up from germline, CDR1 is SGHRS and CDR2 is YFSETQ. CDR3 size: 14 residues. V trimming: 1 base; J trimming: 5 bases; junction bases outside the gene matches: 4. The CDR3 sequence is CASSLQGEGDTQYF. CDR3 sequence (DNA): TGCGCCAGCAGCTTGCAGGGGGAAGGAGATACGCAGTATTTT.

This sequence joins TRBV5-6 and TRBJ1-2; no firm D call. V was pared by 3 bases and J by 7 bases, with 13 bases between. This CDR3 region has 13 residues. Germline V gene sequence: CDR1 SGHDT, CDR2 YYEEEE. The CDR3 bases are TGTGCCAGCAGCTGGACCGGGGAGGGTGGCTACACCTTC. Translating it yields CASSWTGEGGYTF. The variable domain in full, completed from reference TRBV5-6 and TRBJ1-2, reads DAGVTQSPTHLIKTRGQQVTLRCSPKSGHDTVSWYQQALGQGPQFIFQYYEEEERQRGNFPDRFSGHQFPNYSSELNVNALLLGDSALYLCASSWTGEGGYTFGSGTRLTVV.

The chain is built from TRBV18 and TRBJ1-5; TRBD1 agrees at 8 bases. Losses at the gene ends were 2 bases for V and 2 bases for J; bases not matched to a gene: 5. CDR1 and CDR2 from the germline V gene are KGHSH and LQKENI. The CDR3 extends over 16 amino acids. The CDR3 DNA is TGTGCCAGCTCACCAGCAGGGGGCAGGGGCAATCAGCCCCAGCATTTT. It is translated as CASSPAGGRGNQPQHF.

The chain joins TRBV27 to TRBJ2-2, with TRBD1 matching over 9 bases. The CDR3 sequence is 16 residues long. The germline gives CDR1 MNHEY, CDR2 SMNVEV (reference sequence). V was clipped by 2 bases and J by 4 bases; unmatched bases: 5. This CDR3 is CASSLVGQGTTGELFF. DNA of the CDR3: TGTGCCAGCAGTTTAGTCGGACAGGGGACCACCGGGGAGCTGTTTTTT.

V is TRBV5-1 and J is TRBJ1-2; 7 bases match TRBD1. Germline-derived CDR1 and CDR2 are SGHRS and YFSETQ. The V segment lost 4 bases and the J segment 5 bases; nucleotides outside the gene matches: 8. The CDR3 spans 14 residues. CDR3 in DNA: TGCGCCAGCAGCCCGGGGTACAGGGGATATGGCTACACCTTC. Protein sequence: CASSPGYRGYGYTF.

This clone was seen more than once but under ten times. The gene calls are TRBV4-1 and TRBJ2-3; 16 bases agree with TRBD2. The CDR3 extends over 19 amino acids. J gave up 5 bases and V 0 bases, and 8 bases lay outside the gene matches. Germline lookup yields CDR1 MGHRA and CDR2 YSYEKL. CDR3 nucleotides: TGCGCCAGCAGCCAAGATCAAGGGACTAGCGGGGGGGCCCTAGATACGCAGTATTTT. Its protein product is CASSQDQGTSGGALDTQYF.

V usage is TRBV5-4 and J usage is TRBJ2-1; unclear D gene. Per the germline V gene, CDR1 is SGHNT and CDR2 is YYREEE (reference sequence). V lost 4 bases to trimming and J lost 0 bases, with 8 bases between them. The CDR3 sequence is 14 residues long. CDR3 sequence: CASSHEPSYNEQFF. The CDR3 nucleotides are TGTGCCAGCAGCCACGAGCCCTCCTACAATGAGCAGTTCTTC.

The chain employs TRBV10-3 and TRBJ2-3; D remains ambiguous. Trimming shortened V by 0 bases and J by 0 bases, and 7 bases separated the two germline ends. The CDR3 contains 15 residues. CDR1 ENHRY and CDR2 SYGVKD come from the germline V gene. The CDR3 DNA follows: TGTGCCATCAGTGAGTCGTCAGGAAGCACAGATACGCAGTATTTT. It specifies CAISESSGSTDTQYF.

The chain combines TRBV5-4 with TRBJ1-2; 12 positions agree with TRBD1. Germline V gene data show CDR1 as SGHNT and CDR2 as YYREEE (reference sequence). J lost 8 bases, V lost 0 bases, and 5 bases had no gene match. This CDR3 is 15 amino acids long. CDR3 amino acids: CASSLAGDRGRGYTF. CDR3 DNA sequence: TGTGCCAGCAGCTTGGCCGGGGACAGGGGGCGAGGCTACACCTTC.

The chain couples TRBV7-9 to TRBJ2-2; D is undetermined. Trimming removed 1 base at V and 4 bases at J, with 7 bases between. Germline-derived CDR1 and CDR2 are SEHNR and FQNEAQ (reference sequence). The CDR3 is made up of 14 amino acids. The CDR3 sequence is CASSLDTPTGELFF. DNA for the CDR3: TGTGCCAGCAGCTTAGACACACCCACCGGGGAGCTGTTTTTT.

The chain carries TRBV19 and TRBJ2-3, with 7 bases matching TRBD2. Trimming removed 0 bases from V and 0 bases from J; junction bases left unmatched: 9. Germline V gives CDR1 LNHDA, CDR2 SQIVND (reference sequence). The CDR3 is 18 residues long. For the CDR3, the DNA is TGTGCCAGTAGTATAGATCACCACACAGCGGGGAGCACAGATACGCAGTATTTT. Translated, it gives CASSIDHHTAGSTDTQYF.

Written as DNA, the CDR3 is TGCAGCGTTGAAGCTTTCCGGGACTGGTACAATGAGCAGTTCTTC. Its translation: CSVEAFRDWYNEQFF. This sequence joins TRBV29-1 and TRBJ2-1, with D tentatively TRBD2 (6 bases). The CDR3 consists of 15 residues. Germline V lookup: CDR1 SQVTM, CDR2 ANQGSEA. V lost 1 base and J lost 4, with 14 bases in between.

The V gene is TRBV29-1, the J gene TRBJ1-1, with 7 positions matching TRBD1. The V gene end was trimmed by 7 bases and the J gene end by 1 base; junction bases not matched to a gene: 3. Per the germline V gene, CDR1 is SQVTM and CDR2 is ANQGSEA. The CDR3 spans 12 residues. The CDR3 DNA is TGCAGCGGCCGACAGGGGAACACTGAAGCTTTCTTT. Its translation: CSGRQGNTEAFF. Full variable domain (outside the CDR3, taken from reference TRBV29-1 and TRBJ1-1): SAVISQKPSRDICQRGTSLTIQCQVDSQVTMMFWYRQQPGQSLTLIATANQGSEATYESGFVIDKFPISRPNLTFSTLTVSNMSPEDSSIYLCSGRQGNTEAFFGQGTRLTVV.

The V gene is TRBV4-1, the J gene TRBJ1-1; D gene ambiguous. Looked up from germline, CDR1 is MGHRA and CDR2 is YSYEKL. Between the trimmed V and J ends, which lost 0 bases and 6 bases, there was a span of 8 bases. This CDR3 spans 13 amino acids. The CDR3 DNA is TGCGCCAGCAGCCAAGATCGGAGATCTGAAGCTTTCTTT. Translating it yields CASSQDRRSEAFF.

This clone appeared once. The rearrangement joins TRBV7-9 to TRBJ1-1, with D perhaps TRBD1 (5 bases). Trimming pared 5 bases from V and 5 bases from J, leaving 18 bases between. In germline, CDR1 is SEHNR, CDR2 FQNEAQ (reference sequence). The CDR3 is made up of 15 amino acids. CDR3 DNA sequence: TGTGCCAGCAGCGACAGCGGGGCCGTCAGGACTGAAGCTTTCTTT. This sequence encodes CASSDSGAVRTEAFF.

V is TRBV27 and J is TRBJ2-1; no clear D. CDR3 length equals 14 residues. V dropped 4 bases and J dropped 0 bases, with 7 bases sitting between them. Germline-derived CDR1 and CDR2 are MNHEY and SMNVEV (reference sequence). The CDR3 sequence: CASSSSSSYNEQFF. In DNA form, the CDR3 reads TGTGCCAGCAGTTCCAGTTCCTCCTACAATGAGCAGTTCTTC.

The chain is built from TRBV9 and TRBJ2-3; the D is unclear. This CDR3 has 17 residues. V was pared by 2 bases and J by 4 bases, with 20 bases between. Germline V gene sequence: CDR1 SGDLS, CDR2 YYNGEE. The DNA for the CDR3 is TGTGCCAGCAGCGTTTACTCAGGCCCCGTCCCGGCAGATACGCAGTATTTT. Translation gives CASSVYSGPVPADTQYF.

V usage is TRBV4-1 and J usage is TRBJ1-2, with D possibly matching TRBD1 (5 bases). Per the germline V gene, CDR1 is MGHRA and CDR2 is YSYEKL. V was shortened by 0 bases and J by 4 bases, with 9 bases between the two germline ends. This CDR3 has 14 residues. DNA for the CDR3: TGCGCCAGCAGCCAAGAGGTCCAGGGCTATGGCTACACCTTC. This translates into CASSQEVQGYGYTF.

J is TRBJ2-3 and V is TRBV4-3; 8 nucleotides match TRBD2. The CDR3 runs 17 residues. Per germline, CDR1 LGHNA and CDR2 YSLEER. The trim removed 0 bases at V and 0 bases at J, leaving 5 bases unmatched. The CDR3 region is CASSQDGAGGSTDTQYF. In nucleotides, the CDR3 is TGCGCCAGCAGCCAAGATGGTGCGGGGGGTAGCACAGATACGCAGTATTTT.

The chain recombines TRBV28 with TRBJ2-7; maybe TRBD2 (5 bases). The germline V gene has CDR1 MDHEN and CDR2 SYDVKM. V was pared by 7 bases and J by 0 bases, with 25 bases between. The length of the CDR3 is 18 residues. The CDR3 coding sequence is TGTGCCAGCAAACCCACTTCGGTATTCGGGGAGAGCTCCTACGAGCAGTACTTC. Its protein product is CASKPTSVFGESSYEQYF. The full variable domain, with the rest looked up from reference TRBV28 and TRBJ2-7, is DVKVTQSSRYLVKRTGEKVFLECVQDMDHENMFWYRQDPGLGLRLIYFSYDVKMKEKGDIPEGYSVSREKKERFSLILESASTNQTSMYLCASKPTSVFGESSYEQYFGPGTRLTVT.

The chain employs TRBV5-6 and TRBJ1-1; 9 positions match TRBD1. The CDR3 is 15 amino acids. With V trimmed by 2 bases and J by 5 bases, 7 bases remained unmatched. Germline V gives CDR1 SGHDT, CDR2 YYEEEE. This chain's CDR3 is CASSFRDRVFTEAFF. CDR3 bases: TGTGCCAGCAGCTTCCGGGACAGGGTCTTTACTGAAGCTTTCTTT.

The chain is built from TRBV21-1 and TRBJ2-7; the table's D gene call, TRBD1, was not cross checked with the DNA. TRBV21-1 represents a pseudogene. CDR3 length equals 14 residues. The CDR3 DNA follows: TGTGCCTGTACCGGACAGGGATTCACCTACGAGCAGTACTTC. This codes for CACTGQGFTYEQYF.

CDR3 sequence: CATHGTGGAYGYTF. CDR3 DNA: TGTGCCACTCATGGGACAGGGGGGGCCTATGGCTACACCTTC. The rearrangement uses TRBV6-6 and TRBJ1-2, with TRBD1 matching over 11 bases. Germline values: CDR1 MNHNY, CDR2 SVGAGI (reference sequence). This CDR3 contains 14 residues. The junction had 8 bases not matched to a gene; V was cut back by 10 bases and J by 4 bases.

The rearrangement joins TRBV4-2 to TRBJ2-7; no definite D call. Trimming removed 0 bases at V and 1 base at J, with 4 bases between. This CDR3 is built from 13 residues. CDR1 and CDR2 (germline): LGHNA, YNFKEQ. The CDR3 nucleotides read TGTGCCAGCAGCCAAGATCTGTCCTACGAGCAGTACTTC. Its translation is CASSQDLSYEQYF.

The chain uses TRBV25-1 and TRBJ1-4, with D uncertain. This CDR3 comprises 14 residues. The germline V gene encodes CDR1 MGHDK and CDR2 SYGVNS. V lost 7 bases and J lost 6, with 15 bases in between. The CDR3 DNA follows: TGTGCCAGCATCCCTTCGGGAGGCGATGAAAAACTGTTTTTT. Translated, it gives CASIPSGGDEKLFF.

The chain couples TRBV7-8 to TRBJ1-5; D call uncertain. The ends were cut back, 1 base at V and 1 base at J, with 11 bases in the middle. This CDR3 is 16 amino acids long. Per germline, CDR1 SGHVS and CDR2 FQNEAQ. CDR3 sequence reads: CASSLEAGVSNQPQHF. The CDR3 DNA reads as TGTGCCAGCAGCTTAGAGGCCGGGGTCAGCAATCAGCCCCAGCATTTT.

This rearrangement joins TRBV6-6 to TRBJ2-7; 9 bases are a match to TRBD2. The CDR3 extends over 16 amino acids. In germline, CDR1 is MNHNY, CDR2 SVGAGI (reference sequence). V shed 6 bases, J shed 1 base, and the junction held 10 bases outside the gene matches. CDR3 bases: TGTGCCAGCAGCCAGGGCCTAGCGGGGCCATCCTACGAGCAGTACTTC. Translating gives CASSQGLAGPSYEQYF.

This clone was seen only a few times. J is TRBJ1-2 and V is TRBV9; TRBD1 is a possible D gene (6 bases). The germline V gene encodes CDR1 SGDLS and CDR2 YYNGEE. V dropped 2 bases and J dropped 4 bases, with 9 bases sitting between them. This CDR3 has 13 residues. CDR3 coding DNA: TGTGCCAGCAGCGTGTCAGGGGCCTATGGCTACACCTTC. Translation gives CASSVSGAYGYTF.

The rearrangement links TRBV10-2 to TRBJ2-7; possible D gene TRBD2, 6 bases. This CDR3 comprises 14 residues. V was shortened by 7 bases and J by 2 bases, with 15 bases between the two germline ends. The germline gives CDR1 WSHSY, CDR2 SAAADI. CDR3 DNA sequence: TGCGCCAGCAACCCGGGGGACTTACCCTACGAGCAGTACTTC. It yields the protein CASNPGDLPYEQYF.